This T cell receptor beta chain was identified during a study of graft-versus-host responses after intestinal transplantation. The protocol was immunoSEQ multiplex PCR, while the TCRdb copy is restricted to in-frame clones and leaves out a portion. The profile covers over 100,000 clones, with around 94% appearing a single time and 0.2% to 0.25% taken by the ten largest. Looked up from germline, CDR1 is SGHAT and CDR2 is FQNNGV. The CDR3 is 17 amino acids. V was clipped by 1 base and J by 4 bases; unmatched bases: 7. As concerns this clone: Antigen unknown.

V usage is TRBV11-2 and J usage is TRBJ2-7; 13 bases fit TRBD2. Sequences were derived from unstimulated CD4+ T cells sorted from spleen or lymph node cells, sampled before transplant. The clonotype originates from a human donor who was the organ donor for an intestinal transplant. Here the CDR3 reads CASSLVGTSGVIYEQYF. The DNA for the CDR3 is TGTGCCAGCAGCTTAGTAGGGACTAGCGGGGTTATTTACGAGCAGTACTTC.